This T cell receptor (beta chain) was profiled in a study of blood T cell repertoires in COVID-19. Seattle enrolled patients during active infection and tracked them longitudinally. The CDR3 extends over 16 amino acids. Germline V gene sequence: CDR1 KGHSH, CDR2 LQKENI. J was trimmed by 0 bases and V by 4 bases; bases with no gene match: 6. Original processing notes: Using reference gene primer amplification, nucleated cell counts were estimated. Using immunoSEQ multiplex PCR, the repertoire was profiled, and TCRdb retains in-frame clones only, with some absent. V and J calls and clone size follow that table, whereas D and trimming were derived from the DNA. The table includes some 200,000 clones, over 75% detected once.

This TCR derives from a man aged 45-65 years with COVID-19, enrolled during active disease. J is TRBJ2-3 and V is TRBV18; 8 bases are shared with TRBD1. Material: peripheral blood. The CDR3 region is CASSRWTGTSTDTQYF. The DNA for the CDR3 is TGTGCCAGCTCACGTTGGACAGGGACTAGCACAGATACGCAGTATTTT.